The sample holds one count of the clone carrying this TCR beta chain. What it binds is unknown. This sample stems from a study of shared clonotypes between healthy human individuals. Whole-study results and caveats: Several donors shared about 4.8% of their naive CD4 clonotypes.

Splitting of each subset's genomic DNA was done evenly across several immunoSEQ plates. Using approximately 200 ng DNA, approximately 27,000 T cell genomes, the sorted-subset replicate PCRs were run. Sequencing used immunoSEQ multiplex PCR; TCRdb keeps in-frame clones, though not all of them. The table has about 990,000 clones, about four fifths seen once. CDR3 length: 15 residues. With V trimmed by 6 bases and J by 7 bases, 13 bases remained unmatched. CDR1 is MNHEY, CDR2 SVGAGI, per germline. Input material: memory CD4+ T cells from PBMCs. Sample subset: CD45RA-negative fraction. J is TRBJ2-7 and V is TRBV6-5; TRBD1 agrees at 9 bases. The sequence derives from a man between 18 and 29 years old in good health. Some clones in this sample may be carry-over from other donors' samples. In DNA form, the CDR3 reads TGTGCCAGCAGAACAGGGGGCGGCCACCCTCGGGAGCAGTACTTC. Protein sequence: CASRTGGGHPREQYF.